This TCR beta chain was captured by sequencing in a study of T cells after yellow fever vaccination. Overall study results and limits: Only a small proportion of the clonotypes turned up in both the CD4 and the CD8 compartments, likely arising from convergent recombination. From the bulk population, abundant clonotypes could contaminate and appear within FACS-sorted repertoires. Once the booster was given, most primary-vaccination clones reappeared, at approximately 97% for CD4 and 88% for CD8.

By 5'RACE template switching, TCR cDNA was produced, with a universal primer site and UMIs added in the process. TCRdb reprocessed the 5' RACE reads via MiXCR and lists one record per CDR3 protein. The sample consists of some 320,000 distinct CDR3 sequences, about 9.5% of them appearing once. The CDR3 extends over 16 amino acids. Germline V gene lookup returns CDR1 SGHDN and CDR2 FVKESK. The V end was cut by 3 bases, the J end by 6 bases, with 21 bases between. This clonotype was counted at least ten times. Its antigen is not identified. The chain employs TRBV14 and TRBJ2-7, with a possible D match to TRBD2 (5 bases). This TCR was recovered from a man between 18 and 29 years old who received the YFV17D yellow fever vaccine. The specimen was PBMCs, collected on the day of the first yellow fever vaccination. In nucleotides, the CDR3 is TGTGCCAGCAGCCAGCTCGGCGGGCAGAACCTCTTCGAGCAGTACTTC. As protein: CASSQLGGQNLFEQYF. Full variable domain (remainder filled in from reference TRBV14 and TRBJ2-7): EAGVTQFPSHSVIEKGQTVTLRCDPISGHDNLYWYRRVMGKEIKFLLHFVKESKQDESGMPNNRFLAERTGGTYSTLKVQPAELEDSGVYFCASSQLGGQNLFEQYFGPGTRLTVT.